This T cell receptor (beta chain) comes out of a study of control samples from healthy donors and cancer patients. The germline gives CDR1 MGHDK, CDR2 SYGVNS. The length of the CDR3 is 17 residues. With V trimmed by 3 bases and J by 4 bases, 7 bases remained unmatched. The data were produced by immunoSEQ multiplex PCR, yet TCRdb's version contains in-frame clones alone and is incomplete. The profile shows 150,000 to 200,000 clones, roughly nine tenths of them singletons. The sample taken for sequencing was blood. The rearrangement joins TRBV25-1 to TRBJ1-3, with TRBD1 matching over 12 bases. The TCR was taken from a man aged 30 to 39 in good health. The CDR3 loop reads CASSDGTGGARGNTIYF. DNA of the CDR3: TGTGCCAGCAGTGATGGGACAGGGGGCGCACGGGGAAACACCATATATTTT.